A selection of T cell receptor beta chains follows, all from one sample in a study of immune evolution from preneoplasia to lung adenocarcinoma. Method: immunoSEQ multiplex PCR; TCRdb's copy keeps in-frame clones and lacks some. Here the sample spans some 16,000 clones, approximately 86% being singletons. Sequencing was carried out using FFPE invasive lung adenocarcinoma tissue. The receptors derive from a person aged 70 to 85 with invasive lung adenocarcinoma. Both conserved end residues are part of each CDR3. A D gene is named only where the DNA matches it firmly. Part of the rows lack a size; the others show once, few, many or a class for expanded clones.

TRBV15	NA	TRBJ2-3	TRBD1	CATSRVGQGTDTQYF	TGTGCCACCAGCAGAGTGGGACAGGGCACAGATACGCAGTATTTT
TRBV6-5	NA	TRBJ1-2	TRBD1	CASTPSGGARGYTF	TGTGCCAGCACGCCCTCAGGGGGCGCCCGGGGCTACACCTTC
TRBV5-1	NA	TRBJ2-5	NA	CASSLDGSPMEIQYF	TGCGCCAGCAGCTTGGACGGCTCCCCCATGGAGATCCAGTACTTC
TRBV27	NA	TRBJ1-1	NA	CASSPGRAYTEAFF	TGTGCCAGCAGCCCAGGGAGGGCCTACACTGAAGCTTTCTTT
TRBV2	NA	TRBJ1-5	NA	CASNPGYSNQPQHF	TGTGCCAGCAATCCAGGGTATAGCAATCAGCCCCAGCATTTT
TRBV9	NA	TRBJ1-2	NA	CASSVLPESGSGYTF	TGTGCCAGCAGCGTACTCCCAGAGTCGGGGTCCGGCTACACCTTC
TRBV2	NA	TRBJ1-4	NA	CASRDPSEKLFF	TGTGCCAGCAGGGACCCCAGTGAAAAACTGTTTTTT
TRBV6-1	NA	TRBJ1-2	TRBD1	CASTGQGGYTF	TGTGCCAGCACGGGACAGGGAGGCTACACCTTC
TRBV4-1	NA	TRBJ1-1	TRBD1	CASSPQTGEATEAFF	TGCGCCAGCAGCCCACAGACAGGGGAGGCCACTGAAGCTTTCTTT
TRBV7-2	NA	TRBJ2-7	NA	CASSWGRGEQYF	TGTGCCAGCAGCTGGGGTCGGGGCGAGCAGTACTTC
TRBV4-1	once	TRBJ1-1	NA	CASSQPYTRGGPEAFF	TGCGCCAGCAGCCAGCCCTATACCCGGGGCGGGCCTGAAGCTTTCTTT
TRBV7-2	NA	TRBJ2-7	NA	CASSLVFGQGYEQYF	TGTGCCAGCAGCCTGGTGTTTGGGCAGGGCTACGAGCAGTACTTC
TRBV28	NA	TRBJ2-5	NA	CASSFLTGNQETQYF	TGTGCCAGCAGTTTTCTGACAGGCAACCAAGAGACCCAGTACTTC
TRBV28	NA	TRBJ1-5	NA	CASISGVNQPQHF	TGTGCCAGCATTTCGGGCGTGAATCAGCCCCAGCATTTT
TRBV7-2	NA	TRBJ1-1	NA	CASSLGGDTEAFF	TGTGCCAGCAGCTTAGGTGGGGACACTGAAGCTTTCTTT
TRBV2	NA	TRBJ2-7	NA	CASREIYEQYF	TGTGCCAGCAGGGAAATATACGAGCAGTACTTC
TRBV29-1	NA	TRBJ2-7	NA	CSVRGLGREQYF	TGCAGCGTTAGGGGTCTAGGTAGGGAGCAGTACTTC
TRBV30	NA	TRBJ2-3	TRBD2	CAWSVGAGGFTDTQYF	TGTGCCTGGAGTGTGGGCGCGGGGGGCTTCACAGATACGCAGTATTTT
TRBV5-1	NA	TRBJ2-7	NA	CASTGTVSLEQYF	TGCGCCAGCACCGGAACAGTGAGCCTCGAGCAGTACTTC
TRBV10-3	NA	TRBJ2-3	NA	CAISDPPDTQYF	TGTGCCATCAGTGATCCCCCAGATACGCAGTATTTT
TRBV19	NA	TRBJ1-4	TRBD1	CASSIAGTGLNEKLFF	TGTGCCAGTAGTATAGCCGGGACAGGGCTAAATGAAAAACTGTTTTTT
TRBV2	NA	TRBJ2-6	TRBD1	CASSRDSLITGANVLTF	TGTGCCAGCAGTAGGGACAGTCTTATCACTGGGGCCAACGTCCTGACTTTC
TRBV18	NA	TRBJ1-5	TRBD1	CASRDRVHQPQHF	TGTGCCAGCCGGGACAGGGTACATCAGCCCCAGCATTTT
TRBV5-8	NA	TRBJ2-7	NA	CASSKPGGEQYF	TGTGCCAGCAGCAAACCCGGTGGGGAGCAGTACTTC
TRBV5-4	NA	TRBJ2-1	NA	CASSLRSSSYNEQFF	TGTGCCAGCAGCTTGCGGAGTAGCTCCTACAATGAGCAGTTCTTC
TRBV2	NA	TRBJ1-5	NA	CASSQILYSNQPQHF	TGTGCCAGCAGTCAGATACTATATAGCAATCAGCCCCAGCATTTT
TRBV11-2	NA	TRBJ2-3	TRBD1	CASSRTGMADTQYF	TGTGCCAGCTCCCGGACAGGGATGGCAGATACGCAGTATTTT
TRBV28	NA	TRBJ1-2	NA	CASLGPPYGYTF	TGTGCCAGCCTGGGACCCCCCTATGGCTACACCTTC
TRBV6-5	NA	TRBJ1-2	NA	CASSYSANLPGGYTF	TGTGCCAGCAGTTACTCGGCAAACCTACCGGGTGGCTACACCTTC
TRBV4-1	NA	TRBJ2-5	NA	CASSPSRRVRGETQYF	TGCGCCAGCAGCCCCAGTCGGAGGGTCCGTGGAGAGACCCAGTACTTC
TRBV7-2	NA	TRBJ1-4	NA	CASSQQATNEKLFF	TGTGCCAGCAGCCAACAAGCAACTAATGAAAAACTGTTTTTT
TRBV11-2	NA	TRBJ2-1	NA	CASSLQAGPYNEQFF	TGTGCCAGCAGCTTACAAGCGGGCCCCTACAATGAGCAGTTCTTC
TRBV29-1	NA	TRBJ2-5	TRBD1	CSVGDRLPETQYF	TGCAGCGTTGGGGACAGGCTCCCAGAGACCCAGTACTTC
TRBV5-5	NA	TRBJ2-7	NA	CASSSGEVDQYF	TGTGCCAGCAGCTCCGGCGAGGTAGACCAGTACTTC
TRBV6-1	once	TRBJ1-3	TRBD1	CASREPGTGAGNTIYF	TGTGCCAGCAGGGAACCCGGGACAGGGGCCGGAAACACCATATATTTT
TRBV18	NA	TRBJ2-7	TRBD1	CASSPRTSGQAYEQYF	TGTGCCAGCTCACCTCGGACTTCGGGACAGGCCTACGAGCAGTACTTC